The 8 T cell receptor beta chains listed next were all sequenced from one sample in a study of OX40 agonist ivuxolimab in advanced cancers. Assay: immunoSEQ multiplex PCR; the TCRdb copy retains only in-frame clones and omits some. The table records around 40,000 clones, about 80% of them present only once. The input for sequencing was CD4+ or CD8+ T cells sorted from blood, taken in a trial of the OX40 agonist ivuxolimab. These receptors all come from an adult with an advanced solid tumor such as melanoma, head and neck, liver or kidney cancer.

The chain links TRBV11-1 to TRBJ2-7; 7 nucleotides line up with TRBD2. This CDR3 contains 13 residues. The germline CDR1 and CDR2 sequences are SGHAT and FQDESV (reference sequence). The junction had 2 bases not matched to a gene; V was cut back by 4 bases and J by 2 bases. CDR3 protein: CASSSSGAYEQYF. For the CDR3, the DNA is TGTGCCAGCAGCTCGAGCGGGGCCTACGAGCAGTACTTC.

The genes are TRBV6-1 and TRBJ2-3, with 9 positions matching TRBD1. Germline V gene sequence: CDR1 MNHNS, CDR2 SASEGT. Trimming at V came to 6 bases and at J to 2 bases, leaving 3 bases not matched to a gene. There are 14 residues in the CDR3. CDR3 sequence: CASRDRGPTDTQYF. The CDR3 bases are TGTGCCAGCAGGGACAGGGGCCCCACAGATACGCAGTATTTT.

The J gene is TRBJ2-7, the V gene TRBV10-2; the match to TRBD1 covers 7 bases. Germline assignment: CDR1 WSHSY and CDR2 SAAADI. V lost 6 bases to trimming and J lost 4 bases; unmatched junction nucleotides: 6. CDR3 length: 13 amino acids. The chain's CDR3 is CASSRDSLYEQYF. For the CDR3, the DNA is TGCGCCAGCAGCCGGGACAGCCTGTACGAGCAGTACTTC.

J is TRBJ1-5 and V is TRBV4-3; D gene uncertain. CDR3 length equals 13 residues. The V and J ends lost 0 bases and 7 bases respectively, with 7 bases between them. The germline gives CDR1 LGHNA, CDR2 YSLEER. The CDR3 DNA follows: TGCGCCAGCAGCCAAGAAATTGGCCAGCCCCAGCATTTT. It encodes CASSQEIGQPQHF.

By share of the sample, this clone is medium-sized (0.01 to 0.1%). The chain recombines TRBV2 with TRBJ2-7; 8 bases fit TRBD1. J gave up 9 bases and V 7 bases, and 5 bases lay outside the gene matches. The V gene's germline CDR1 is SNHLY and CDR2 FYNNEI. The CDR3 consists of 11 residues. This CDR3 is CASKQGTGQYF. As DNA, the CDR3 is TGTGCCAGCAAACAGGGGACAGGGCAGTACTTC.

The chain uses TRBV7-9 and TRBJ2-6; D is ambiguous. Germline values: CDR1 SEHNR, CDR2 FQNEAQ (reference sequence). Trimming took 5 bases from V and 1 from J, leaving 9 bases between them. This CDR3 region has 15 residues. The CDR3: CASSPVMSGANVLTF. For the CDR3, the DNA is TGTGCCAGCAGCCCCGTGATGTCTGGGGCCAACGTCCTGACTTTC.

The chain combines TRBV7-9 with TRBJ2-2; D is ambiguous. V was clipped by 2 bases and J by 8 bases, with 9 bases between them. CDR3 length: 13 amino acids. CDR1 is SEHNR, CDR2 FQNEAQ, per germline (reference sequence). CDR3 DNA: TGTGCCAGCAGCTTATCCCCCCCGGGGGAGCTGTTTTTT. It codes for CASSLSPPGELFF. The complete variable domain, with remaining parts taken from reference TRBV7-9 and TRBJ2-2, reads DTGVSQNPRHKITKRGQNVTFRCDPISEHNRLYWYRQTLGQGPEFLTYFQNEAQLEKSRLLSDRFSAERPKGSFSTLEIQRTEQGDSAMYLCASSLSPPGELFFGEGSRLTVL.

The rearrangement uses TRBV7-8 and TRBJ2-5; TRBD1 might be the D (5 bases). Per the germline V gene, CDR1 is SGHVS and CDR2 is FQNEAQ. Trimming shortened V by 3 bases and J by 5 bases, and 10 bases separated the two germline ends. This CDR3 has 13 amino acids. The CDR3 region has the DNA TGTGCCAGCAGCTTCGCCAGGGCGGAGACCCAGTACTTC. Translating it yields CASSFARAETQYF.